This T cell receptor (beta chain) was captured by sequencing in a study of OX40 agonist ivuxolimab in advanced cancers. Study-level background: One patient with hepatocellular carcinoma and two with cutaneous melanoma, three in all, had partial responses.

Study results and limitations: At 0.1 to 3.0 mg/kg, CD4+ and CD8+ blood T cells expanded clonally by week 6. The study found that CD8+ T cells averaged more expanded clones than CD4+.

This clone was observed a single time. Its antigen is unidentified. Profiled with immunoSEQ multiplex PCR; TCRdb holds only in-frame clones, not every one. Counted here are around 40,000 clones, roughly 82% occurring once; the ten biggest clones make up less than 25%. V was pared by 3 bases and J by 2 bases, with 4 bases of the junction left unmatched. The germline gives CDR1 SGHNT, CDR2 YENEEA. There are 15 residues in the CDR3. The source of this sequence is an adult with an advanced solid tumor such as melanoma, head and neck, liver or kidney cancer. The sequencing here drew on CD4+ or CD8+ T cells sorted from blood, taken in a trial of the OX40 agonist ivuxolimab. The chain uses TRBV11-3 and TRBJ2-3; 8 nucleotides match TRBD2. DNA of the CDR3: TGTGCCAGCAGCTTCAGCGGGAGATTCACAGATACGCAGTATTTT. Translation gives CASSFSGRFTDTQYF.